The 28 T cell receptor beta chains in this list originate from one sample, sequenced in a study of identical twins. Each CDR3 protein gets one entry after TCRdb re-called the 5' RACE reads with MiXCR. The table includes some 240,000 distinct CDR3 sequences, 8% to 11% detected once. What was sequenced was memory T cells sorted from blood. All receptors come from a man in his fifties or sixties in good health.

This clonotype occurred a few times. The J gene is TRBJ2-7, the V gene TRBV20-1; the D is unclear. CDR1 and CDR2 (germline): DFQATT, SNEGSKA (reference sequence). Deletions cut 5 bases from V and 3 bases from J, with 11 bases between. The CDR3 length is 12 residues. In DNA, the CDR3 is TGCAGTGCTCACACCGGTCGCTACGAGCAGTACTTC. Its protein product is CSAHTGRYEQYF.

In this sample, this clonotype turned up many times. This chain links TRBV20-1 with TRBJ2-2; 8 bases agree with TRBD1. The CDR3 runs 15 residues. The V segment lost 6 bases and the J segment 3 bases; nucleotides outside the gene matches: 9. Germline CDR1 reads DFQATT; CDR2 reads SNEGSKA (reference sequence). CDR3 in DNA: TGCAGTGCCCCGAGGACAGGGATGGACACCGGGGAGCTGTTTTTT. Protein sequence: CSAPRTGMDTGELFF.

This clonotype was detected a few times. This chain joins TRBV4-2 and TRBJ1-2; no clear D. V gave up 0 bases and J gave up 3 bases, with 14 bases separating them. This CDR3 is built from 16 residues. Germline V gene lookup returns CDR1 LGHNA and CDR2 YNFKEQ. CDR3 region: CASSQDLGRVDYGYTF. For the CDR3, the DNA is TGTGCCAGCAGCCAAGATCTAGGTAGGGTGGACTATGGCTACACCTTC.

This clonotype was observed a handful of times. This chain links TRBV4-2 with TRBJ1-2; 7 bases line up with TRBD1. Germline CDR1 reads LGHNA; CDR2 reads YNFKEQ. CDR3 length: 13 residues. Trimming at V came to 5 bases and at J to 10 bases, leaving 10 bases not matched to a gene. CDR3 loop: CASSSDRQGAYTF. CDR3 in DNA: TGTGCCAGCAGCTCGGACAGGCAAGGTGCCTACACCTTC.

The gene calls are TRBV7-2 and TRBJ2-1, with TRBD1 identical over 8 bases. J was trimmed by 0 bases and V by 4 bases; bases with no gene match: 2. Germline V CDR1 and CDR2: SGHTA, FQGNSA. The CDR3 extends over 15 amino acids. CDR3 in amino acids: CASSWTGSSYNEQFF. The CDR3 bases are TGTGCCAGCAGCTGGACAGGGAGCTCCTACAATGAGCAGTTCTTC.

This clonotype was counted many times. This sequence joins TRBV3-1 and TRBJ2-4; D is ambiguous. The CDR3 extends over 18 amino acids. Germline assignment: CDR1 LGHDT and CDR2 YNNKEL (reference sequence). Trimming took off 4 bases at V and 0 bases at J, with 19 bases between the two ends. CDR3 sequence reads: CASSPRPTSPIAKNIQYF. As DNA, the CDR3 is TGTGCCAGCAGCCCTCGACCGACAAGCCCCATAGCCAAAAACATTCAGTACTTC.

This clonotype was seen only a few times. CDR3 sequence (DNA): TGTGCCAGCATGCAGTACGGGAAGCAGTTCTTC. This encodes CASMQYGKQFF. The rearrangement joins TRBV25-1 to TRBJ2-1; perhaps TRBD2 as D (5 bases). Germline V gene lookup returns CDR1 MGHDK and CDR2 SYGVNS. V lost 7 bases to trimming and J lost 11 bases, with 12 bases between them. CDR3 size: 11 residues.

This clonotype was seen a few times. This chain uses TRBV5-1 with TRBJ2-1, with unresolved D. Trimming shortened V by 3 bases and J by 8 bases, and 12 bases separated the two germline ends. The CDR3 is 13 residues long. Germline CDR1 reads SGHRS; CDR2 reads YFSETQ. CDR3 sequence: CASSSSSRDEQFF. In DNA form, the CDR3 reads TGCGCCAGCAGCTCATCCTCTAGGGATGAGCAGTTCTTC.

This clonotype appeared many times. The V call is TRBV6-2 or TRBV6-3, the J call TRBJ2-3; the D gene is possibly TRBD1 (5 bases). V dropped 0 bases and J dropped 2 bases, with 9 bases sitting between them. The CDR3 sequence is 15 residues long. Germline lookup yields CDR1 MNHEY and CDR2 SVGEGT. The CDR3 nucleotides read TGTGCCAGCAGTTACTCAGGGGCGAACACAGATACGCAGTATTTT. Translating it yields CASSYSGANTDTQYF.

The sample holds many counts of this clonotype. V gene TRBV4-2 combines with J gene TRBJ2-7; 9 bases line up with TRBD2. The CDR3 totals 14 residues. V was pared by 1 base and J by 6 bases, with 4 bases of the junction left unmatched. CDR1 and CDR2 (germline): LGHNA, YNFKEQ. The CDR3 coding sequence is TGTGCCAGCAGCCAAGGTCGAGCGGGAGGCGAGCAGTACTTC. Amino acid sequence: CASSQGRAGGEQYF.

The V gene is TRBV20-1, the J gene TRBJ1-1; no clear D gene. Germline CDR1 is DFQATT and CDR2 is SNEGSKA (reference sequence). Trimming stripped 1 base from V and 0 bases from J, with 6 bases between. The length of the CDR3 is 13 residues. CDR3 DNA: TGCAGTGCTAGAGGCAGCATGAACACTGAAGCTTTCTTT. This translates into CSARGSMNTEAFF.

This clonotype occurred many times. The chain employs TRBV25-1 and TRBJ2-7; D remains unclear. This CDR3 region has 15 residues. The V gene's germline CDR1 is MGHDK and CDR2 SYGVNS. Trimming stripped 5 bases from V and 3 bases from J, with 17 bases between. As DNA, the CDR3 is TGTGCCAGCAGTAAATCACTTACTGGCCGCTACGAGCAGTACTTC. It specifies CASSKSLTGRYEQYF.

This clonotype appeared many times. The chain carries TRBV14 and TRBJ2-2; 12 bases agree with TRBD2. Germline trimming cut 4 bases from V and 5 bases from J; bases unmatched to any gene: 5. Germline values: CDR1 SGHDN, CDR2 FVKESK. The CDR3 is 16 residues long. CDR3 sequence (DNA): TGTGCCAGCAGCCCTCTGACTAGCGGGGGAACCGGGGAGCTGTTTTTT. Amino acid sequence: CASSPLTSGGTGELFF.

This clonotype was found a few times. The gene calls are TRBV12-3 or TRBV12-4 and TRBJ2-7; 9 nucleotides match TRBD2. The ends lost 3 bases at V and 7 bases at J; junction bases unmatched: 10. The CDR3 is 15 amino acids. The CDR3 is CASSLASGKEREQYF. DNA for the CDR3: TGTGCCAGCAGTTTGGCTAGCGGGAAGGAACGAGAGCAGTACTTC.

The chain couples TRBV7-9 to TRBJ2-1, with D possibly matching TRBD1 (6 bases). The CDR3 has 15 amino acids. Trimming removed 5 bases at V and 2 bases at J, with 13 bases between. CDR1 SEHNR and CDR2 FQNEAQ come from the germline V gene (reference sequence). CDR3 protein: CASSRRQDAYNEQFF. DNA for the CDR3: TGTGCCAGCAGCCGCAGACAGGATGCCTACAATGAGCAGTTCTTC.

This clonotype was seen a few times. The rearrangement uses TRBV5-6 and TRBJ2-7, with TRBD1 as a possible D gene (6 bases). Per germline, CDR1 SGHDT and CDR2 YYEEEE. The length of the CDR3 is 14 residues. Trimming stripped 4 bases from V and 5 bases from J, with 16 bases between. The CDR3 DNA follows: TGTGCCAGCAGCCTGCCACAGGGAAGGAACGAGCAGTACTTC. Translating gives CASSLPQGRNEQYF.

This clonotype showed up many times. CDR3 coding DNA: TGCGCCAGCAGCCAAGGCGTGGGGGCGGAGAAATATGGCTACACCTTC. Protein sequence: CASSQGVGAEKYGYTF. The chain employs TRBV4-1 and TRBJ1-2, with a tentative D call TRBD1 (6 bases). The CDR3 is 16 residues long. CDR1 MGHRA and CDR2 YSYEKL come from the germline V gene. V lost 1 base and J 5 bases, leaving 17 bases between the germline ends.

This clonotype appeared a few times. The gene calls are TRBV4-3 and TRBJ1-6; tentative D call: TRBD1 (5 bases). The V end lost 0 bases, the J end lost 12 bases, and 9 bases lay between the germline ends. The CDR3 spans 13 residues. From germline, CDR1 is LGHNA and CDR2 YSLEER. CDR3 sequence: CASSQDKGLPLHF. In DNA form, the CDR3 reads TGCGCCAGCAGCCAAGATAAGGGACTACCCCTCCACTTT.

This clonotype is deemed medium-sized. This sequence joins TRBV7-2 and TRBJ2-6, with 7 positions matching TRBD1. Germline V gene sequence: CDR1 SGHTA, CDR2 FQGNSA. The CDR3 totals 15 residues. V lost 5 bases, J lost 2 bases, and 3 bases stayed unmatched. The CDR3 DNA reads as TGTGCCAGCAGCAACAGGGGTGCTGGGGCCAACGTCCTGACTTTC. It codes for CASSNRGAGANVLTF.

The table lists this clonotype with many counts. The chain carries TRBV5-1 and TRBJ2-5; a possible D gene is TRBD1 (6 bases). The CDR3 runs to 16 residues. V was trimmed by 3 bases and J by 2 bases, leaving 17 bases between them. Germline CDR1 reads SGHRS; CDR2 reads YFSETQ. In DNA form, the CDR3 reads TGCGCCAGCAGCTCGACAAACAGCAGGGGACAAGAGACCCAGTACTTC. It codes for CASSSTNSRGQETQYF.

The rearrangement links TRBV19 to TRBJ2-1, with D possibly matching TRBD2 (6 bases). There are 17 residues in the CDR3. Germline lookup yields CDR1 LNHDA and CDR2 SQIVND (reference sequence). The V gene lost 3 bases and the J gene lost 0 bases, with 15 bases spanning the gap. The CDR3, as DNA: TGTGCCAGTAGTATCCCCCGGAGGGCGGGCTCCTACAATGAGCAGTTCTTC. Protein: CASSIPRRAGSYNEQFF.

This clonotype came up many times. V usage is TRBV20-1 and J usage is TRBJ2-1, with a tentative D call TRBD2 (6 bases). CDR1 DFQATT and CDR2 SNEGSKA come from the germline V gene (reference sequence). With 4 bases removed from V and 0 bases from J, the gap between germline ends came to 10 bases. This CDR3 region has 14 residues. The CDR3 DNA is TGCAGTGCTACTCGGGGGAGCTCCTACAATGAGCAGTTCTTC. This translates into CSATRGSSYNEQFF.

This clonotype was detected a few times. The DNA for the CDR3 is TGTGCCAGCAGCCCCCGTGTGGGATCTGGGGCCAACGTCCTGACTTTC. Translating gives CASSPRVGSGANVLTF. The chain joins TRBV11-1 to TRBJ2-6; D not resolved. Trimming took off 5 bases at V and 1 base at J, with 12 bases between the two ends. There are 16 residues in the CDR3. Per germline, CDR1 SGHAT and CDR2 FQDESV (reference sequence).

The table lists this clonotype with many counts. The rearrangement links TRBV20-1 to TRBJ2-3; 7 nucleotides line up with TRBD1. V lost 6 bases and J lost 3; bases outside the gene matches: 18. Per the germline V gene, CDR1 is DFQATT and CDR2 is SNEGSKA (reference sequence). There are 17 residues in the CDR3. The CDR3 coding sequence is TGCAGTGCCTATGACGGGATCAGGGGGATTGGGACAGATACGCAGTATTTT. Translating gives CSAYDGIRGIGTDTQYF.

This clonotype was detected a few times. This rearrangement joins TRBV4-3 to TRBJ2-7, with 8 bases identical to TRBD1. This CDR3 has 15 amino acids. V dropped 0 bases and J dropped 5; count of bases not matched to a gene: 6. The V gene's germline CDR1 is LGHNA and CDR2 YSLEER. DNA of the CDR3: TGCGCCAGCAGCCAAGATTACAGGGGGTTCAACGAGCAGTACTTC. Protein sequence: CASSQDYRGFNEQYF.

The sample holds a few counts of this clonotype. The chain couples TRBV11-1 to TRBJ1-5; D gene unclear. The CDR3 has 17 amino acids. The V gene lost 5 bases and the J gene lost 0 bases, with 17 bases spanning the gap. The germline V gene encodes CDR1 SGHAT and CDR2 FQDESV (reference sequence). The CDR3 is CASSRIRQSHSNQPQHF. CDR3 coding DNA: TGTGCCAGCAGCCGGATCCGACAATCACATAGCAATCAGCCCCAGCATTTT.

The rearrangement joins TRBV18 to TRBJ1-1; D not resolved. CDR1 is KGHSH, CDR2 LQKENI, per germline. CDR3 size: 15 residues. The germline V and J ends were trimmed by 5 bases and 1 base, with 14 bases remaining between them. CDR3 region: CASSTEGTTNTEAFF. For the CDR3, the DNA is TGTGCCAGCTCAACAGAAGGCACCACGAACACTGAAGCTTTCTTT.

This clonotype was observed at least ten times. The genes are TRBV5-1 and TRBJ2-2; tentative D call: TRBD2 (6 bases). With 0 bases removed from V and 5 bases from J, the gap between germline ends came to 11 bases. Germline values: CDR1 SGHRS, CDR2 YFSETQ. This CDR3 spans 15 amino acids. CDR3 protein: CASSLGGMQTGELFF. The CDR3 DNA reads TGCGCCAGCAGCTTGGGCGGGATGCAGACCGGGGAGCTGTTTTTT.